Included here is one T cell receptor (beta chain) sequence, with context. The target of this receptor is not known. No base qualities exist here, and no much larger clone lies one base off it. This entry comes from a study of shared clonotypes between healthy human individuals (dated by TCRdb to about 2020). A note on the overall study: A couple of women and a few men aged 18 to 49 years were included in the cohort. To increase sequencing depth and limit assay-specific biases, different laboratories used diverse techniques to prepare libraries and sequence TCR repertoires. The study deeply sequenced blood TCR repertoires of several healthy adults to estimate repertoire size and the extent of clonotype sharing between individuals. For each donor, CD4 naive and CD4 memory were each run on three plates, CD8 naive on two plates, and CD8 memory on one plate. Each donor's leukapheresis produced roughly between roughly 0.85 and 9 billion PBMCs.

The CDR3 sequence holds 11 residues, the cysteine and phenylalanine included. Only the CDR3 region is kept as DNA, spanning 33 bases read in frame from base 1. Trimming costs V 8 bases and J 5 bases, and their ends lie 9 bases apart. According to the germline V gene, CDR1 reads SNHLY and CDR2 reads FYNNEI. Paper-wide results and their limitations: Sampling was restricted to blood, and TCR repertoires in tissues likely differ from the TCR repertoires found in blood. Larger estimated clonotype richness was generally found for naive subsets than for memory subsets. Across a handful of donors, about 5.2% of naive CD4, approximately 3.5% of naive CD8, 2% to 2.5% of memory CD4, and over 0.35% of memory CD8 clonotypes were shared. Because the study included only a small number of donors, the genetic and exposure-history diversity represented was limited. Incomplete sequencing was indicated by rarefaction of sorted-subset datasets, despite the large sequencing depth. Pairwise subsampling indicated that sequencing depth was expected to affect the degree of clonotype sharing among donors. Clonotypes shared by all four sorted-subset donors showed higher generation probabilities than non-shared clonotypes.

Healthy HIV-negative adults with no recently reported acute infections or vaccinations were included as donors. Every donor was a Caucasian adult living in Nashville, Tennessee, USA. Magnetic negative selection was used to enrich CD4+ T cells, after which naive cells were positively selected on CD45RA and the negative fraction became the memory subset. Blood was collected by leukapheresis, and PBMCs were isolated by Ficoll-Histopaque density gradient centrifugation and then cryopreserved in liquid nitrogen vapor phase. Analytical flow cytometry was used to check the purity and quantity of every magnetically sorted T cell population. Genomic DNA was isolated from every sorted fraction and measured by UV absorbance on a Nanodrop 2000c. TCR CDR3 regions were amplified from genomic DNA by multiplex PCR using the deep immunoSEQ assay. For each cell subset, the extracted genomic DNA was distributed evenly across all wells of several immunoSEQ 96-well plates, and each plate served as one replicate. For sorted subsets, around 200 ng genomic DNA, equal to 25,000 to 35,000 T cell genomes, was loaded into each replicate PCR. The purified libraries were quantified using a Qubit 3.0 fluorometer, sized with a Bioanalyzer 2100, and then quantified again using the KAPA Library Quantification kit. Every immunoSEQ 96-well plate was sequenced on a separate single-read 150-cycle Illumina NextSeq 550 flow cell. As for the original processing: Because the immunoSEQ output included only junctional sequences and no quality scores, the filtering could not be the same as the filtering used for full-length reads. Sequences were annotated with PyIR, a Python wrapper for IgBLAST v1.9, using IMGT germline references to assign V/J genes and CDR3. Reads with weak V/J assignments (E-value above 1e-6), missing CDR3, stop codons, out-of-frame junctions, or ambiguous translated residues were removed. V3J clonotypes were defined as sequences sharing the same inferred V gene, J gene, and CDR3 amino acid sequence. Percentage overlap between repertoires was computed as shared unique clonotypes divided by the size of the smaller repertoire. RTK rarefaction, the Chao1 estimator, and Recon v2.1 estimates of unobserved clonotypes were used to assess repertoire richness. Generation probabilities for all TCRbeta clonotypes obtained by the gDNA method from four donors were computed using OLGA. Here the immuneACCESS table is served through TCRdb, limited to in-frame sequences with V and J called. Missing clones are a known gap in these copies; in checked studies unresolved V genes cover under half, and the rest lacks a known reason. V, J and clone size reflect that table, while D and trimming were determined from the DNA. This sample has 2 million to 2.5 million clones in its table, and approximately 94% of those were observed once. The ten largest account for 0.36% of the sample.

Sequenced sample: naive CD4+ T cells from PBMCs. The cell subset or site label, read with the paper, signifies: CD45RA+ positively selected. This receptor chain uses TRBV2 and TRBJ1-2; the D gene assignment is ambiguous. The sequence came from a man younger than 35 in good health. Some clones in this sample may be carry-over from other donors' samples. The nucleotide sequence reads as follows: TGTGCCAGCGTGACCGGGTATGGCTACACCTTC. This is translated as CASVTGYGYTF.